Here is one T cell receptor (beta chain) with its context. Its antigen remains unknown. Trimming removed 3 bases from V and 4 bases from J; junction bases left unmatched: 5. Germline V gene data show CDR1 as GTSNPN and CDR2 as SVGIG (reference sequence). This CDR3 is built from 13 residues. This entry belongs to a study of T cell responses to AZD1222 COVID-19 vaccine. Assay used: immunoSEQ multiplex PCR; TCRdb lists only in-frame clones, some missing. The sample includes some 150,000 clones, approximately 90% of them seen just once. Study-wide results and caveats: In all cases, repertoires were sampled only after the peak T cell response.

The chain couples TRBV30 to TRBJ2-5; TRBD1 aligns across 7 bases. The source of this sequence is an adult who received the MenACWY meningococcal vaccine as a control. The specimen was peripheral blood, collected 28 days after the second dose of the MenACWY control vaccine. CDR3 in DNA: TGTGCCTGGAGAGAGACAGGGACAGAGACCCAGTACTTC. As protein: CAWRETGTETQYF. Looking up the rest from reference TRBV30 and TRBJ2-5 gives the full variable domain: SQTIHQWPATLVQPVGSPLSLECTVEGTSNPNLYWYRQAAGRGLQLLFYSVGIGQISSEVPQNLSASRPQDRQFILSSKKLLLSDSGFYLCAWRETGTETQYFGPGTRLLVL.